These 2 T cell receptor beta chains originate from one sample sequenced in a study of vaccination and CD4 T cells after COVID-19. Stated treatment: approximately nine-day PBMC culture with coronavirus spike peptide pools or control peptides (ViraFEST assay). For these receptors, no antigen is known. Sequencing of the DNA from cultured CD4+ T cells was carried out with the Oncomine TCR Beta short-read assay. TCRdb reprocessed the PCR reads with MiXCR, giving one entry per CDR3 protein. The sample consists of approximately 4,200 distinct CDR3 sequences, around 20% of them appearing once. The sequencing input was CD4+ T cells from blood, cultured in vitro. The receptors derive from a human donor who had recovered from COVID-19.

V gene TRBV2 combines with J gene TRBJ1-5; the D gene is possibly TRBD1 (6 bases). This CDR3 is built from 13 residues. The germline V and J ends were trimmed by 4 bases and 4 bases, with 8 bases remaining between them. From germline, CDR1 is SNHLY and CDR2 FYNNEI. The CDR3 DNA reads as TGTGCCAGCAGTGCAGGGGAGAATCAGCCCCAGCATTTT. It specifies CASSAGENQPQHF.

This clonotype occurred a few times. V is TRBV10-2 and J is TRBJ2-1; 11 bases are a match to TRBD2. Germline V gives CDR1 WSHSY, CDR2 SAAADI. The CDR3 is 14 residues long. The ends lost 6 bases at V and 6 bases at J; junction bases unmatched: 4. CDR3 residues: CASRLAGARNEQFF. CDR3 sequence (DNA): TGCGCCAGCAGACTAGCGGGGGCTCGCAATGAGCAGTTCTTC.